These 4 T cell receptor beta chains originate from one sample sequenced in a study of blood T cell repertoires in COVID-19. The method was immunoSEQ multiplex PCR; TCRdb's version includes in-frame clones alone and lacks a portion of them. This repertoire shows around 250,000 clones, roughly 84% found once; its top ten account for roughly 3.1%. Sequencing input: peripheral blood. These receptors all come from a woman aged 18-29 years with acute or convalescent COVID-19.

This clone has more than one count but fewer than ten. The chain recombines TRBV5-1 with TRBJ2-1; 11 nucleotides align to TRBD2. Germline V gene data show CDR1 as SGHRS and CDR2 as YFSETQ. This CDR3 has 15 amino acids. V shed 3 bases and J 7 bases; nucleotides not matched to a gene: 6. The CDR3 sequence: CASSSTSGSWNEQFF. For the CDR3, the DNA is TGCGCCAGCAGCTCCACTAGCGGGAGTTGGAATGAGCAGTTCTTC. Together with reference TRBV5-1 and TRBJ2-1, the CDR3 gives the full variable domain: KAGVTQTPRYLIKTRGQQVTLSCSPISGHRSVSWYQQTPGQGLQFLFEYFSETQRNKGNFPGRFSGRQFSNSRSEMNVSTLELGDSALYLCASSSTSGSWNEQFFGPGTRLTVL.

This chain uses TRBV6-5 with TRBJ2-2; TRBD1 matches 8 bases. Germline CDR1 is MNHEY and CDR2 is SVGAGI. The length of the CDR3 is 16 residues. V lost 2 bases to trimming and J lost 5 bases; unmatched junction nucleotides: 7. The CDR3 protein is CASSYQGATSTGELFF. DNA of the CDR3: TGTGCCAGCAGTTACCAGGGGGCGACGAGTACCGGGGAGCTGTTTTTT.

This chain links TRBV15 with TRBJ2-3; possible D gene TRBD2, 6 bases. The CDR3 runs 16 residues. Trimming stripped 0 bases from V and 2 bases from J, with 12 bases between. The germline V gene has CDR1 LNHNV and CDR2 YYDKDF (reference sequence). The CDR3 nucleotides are TGTGCCACCAGCAGAGATGCCGGGAGACCCACAGATACGCAGTATTTT. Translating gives CATSRDAGRPTDTQYF.

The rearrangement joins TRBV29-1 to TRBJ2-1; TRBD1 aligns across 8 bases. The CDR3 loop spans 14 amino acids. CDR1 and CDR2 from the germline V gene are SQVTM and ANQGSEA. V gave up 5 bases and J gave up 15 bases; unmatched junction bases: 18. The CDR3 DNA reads TGCAGCGTTCCACCCGGGACAGGAGGGCCAAAGTGGTTCTTC. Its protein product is CSVPPGTGGPKWFF.